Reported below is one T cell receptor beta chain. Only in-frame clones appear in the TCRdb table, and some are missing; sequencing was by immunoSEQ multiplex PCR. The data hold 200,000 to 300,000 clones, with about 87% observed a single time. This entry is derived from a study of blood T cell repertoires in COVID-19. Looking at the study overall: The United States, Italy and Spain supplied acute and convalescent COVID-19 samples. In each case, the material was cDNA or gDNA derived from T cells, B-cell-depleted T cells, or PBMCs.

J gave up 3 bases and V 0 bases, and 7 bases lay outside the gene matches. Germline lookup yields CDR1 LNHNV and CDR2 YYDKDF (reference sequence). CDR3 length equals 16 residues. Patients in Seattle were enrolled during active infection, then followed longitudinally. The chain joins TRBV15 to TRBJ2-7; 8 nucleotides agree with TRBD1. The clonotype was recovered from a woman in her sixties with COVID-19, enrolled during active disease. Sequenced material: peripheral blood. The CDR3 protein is CATSRDLRQGRYEQYF. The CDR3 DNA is TGTGCCACCAGCAGAGATCTTAGACAGGGGCGCTACGAGCAGTACTTC.